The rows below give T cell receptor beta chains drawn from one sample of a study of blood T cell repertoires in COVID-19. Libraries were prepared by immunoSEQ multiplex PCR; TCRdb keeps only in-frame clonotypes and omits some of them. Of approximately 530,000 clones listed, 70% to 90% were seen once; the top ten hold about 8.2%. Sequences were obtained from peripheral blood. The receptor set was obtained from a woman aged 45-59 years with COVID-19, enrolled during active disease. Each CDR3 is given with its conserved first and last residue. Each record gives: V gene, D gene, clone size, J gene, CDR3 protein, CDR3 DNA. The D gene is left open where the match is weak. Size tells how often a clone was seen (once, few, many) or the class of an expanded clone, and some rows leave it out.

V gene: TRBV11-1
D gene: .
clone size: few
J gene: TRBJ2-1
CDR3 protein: CASSLGQGMTKGEQFF
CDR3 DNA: TGTGCCAGCAGCTTAGGTCAGGGGATGACTAAGGGTGAGCAGTTCTTC

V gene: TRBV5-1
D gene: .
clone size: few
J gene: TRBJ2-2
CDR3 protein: CASSLDVQDTGELFF
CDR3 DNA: TGCGCCAGCAGCTTGGATGTACAGGACACCGGGGAGCTGTTTTTT

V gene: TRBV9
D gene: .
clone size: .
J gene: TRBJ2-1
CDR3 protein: CASTTGGSLHEQFF
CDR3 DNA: TGTGCCAGCACAACGGGGGGCTCCCTCCATGAGCAGTTCTTC

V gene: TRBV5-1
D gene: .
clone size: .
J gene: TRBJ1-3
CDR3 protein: CASSSVGHLSGNTIYF
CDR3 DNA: TGCGCCAGCAGCTCCGTGGGACACCTCTCTGGAAACACCATATATTTT

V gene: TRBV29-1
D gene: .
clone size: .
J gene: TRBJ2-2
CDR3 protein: CSALAPSHTGELFF
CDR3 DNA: TGCAGCGCCCTGGCCCCTAGCCACACCGGGGAGCTGTTTTTT

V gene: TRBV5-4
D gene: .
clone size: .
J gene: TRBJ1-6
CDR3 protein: CASSLGTGYNSPLHF
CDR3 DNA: TGTGCCAGCAGCTTGGGTACAGGGTATAATTCACCCCTCCACTTT

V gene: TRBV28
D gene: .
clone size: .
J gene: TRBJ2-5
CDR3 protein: CASSLYSETQYF
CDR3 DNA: TGTGCCAGCAGTTTATACTCGGAGACCCAGTACTTC

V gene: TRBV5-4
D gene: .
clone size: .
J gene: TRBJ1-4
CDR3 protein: CASSPGGEKLFF
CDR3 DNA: TGTGCCAGCAGCCCCGGGGGAGAAAAACTGTTTTTT

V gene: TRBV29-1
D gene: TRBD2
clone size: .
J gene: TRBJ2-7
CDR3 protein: CSVEGSLAGSYEQYF
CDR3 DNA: TGCAGCGTTGAAGGCAGCCTAGCGGGGTCCTACGAGCAGTACTTC

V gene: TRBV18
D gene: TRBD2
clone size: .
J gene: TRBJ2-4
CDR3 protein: CASSGQSGASAKNIQYF
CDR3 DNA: TGTGCCAGCTCCGGCCAGAGCGGGGCCTCAGCCAAAAACATTCAGTACTTC

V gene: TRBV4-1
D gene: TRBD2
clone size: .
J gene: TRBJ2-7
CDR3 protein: CASSVDKTSGYEQYF
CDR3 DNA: TGCGCCAGCAGCGTAGACAAGACTAGCGGCTACGAGCAGTACTTC

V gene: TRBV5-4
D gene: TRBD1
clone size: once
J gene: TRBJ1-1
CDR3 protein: CASSFDRDTEAFF
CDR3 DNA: TGTGCCAGCAGCTTCGACAGGGACACTGAAGCTTTCTTT

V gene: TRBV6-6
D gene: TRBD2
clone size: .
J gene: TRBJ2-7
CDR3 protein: CASSPGPSGGSYEQYF
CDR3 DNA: TGTGCCAGCAGTCCGGGCCCTAGCGGGGGATCCTACGAGCAGTACTTC

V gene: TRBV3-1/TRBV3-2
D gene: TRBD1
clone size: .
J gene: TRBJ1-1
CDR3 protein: CASSTGARGTEAFF
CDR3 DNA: TGTGCCAGCAGCACAGGGGCCCGGGGTACTGAAGCTTTCTTT

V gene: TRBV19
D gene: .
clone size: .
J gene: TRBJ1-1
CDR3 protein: CASSVTANTEAFF
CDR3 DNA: TGTGCCAGTAGTGTCACAGCGAACACTGAAGCTTTCTTT

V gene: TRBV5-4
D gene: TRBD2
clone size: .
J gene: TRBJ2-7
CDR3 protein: CASSSGMGLAGGLYEQYF
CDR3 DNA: TGTGCCAGCAGCTCTGGAATGGGACTAGCGGGGGGACTTTACGAGCAGTACTTC

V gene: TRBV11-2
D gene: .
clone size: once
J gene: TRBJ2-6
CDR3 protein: CASSFQTPAPGANVLTF
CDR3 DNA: TGTGCCAGCAGCTTCCAAACACCCGCCCCTGGGGCCAACGTCCTGACTTTC

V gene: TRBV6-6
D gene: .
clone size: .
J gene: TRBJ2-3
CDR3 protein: CASRPGNLGADTQYF
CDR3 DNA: TGTGCCAGCAGACCAGGGAACCTTGGCGCAGATACGCAGTATTTT